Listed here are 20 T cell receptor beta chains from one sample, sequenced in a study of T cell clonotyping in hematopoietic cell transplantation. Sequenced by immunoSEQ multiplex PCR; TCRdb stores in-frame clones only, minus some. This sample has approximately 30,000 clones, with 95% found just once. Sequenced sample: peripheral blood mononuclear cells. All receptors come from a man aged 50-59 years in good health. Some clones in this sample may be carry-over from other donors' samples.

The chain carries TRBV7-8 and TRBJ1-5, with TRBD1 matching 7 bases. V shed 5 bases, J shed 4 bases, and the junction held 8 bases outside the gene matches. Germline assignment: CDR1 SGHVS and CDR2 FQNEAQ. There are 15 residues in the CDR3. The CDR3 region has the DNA TGTGCCAGCAGCCCAGGGGGACGGGGGAATCAGCCCCAGCATTTT. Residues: CASSPGGRGNQPQHF.

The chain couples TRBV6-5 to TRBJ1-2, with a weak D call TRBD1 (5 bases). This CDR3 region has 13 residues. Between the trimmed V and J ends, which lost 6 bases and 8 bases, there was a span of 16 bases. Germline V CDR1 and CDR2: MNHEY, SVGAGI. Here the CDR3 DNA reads TGTGCCAGCAGCTACGGGGGGGTAGGAGGCTACACCTTC. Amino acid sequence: CASSYGGVGGYTF.

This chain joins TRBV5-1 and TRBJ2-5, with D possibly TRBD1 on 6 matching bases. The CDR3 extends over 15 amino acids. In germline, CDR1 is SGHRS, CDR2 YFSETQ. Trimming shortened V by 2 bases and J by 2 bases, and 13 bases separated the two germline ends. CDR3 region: CASSLQGVDQETQYF. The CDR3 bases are TGCGCCAGCAGCTTACAGGGAGTAGATCAAGAGACCCAGTACTTC.

The CDR3 coding sequence is TGTGCCAGCAGCCCCGGACGGAACTATGGCTACACCTTC. Protein product: CASSPGRNYGYTF. The gene calls are TRBV7-2 and TRBJ1-2; D ambiguous. Deletions cut 5 bases from V and 2 bases from J, with 9 bases between. Germline CDR1 is SGHTA and CDR2 is FQGNSA. The CDR3 is 13 residues long.

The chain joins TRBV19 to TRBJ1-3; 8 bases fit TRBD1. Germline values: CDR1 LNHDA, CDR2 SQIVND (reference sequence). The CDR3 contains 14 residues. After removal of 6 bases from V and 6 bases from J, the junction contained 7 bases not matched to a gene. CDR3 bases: TGTGCCAGTAGCAACAGGGGGAGCGTAAACACCATATATTTT. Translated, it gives CASSNRGSVNTIYF.

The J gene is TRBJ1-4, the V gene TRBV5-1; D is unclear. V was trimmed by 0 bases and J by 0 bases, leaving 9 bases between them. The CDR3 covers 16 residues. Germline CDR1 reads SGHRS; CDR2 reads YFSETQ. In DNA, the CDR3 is TGCGCCAGCAGCTTGGTTCCTGGATCAACTAATGAAAAACTGTTTTTT. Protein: CASSLVPGSTNEKLFF.

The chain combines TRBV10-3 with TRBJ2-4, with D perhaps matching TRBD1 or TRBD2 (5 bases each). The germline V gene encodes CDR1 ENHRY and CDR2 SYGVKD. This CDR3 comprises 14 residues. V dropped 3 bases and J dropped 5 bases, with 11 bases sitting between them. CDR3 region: CAISERDPQNIQYF. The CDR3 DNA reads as TGTGCCATCAGTGAAAGGGACCCCCAAAACATTCAGTACTTC.

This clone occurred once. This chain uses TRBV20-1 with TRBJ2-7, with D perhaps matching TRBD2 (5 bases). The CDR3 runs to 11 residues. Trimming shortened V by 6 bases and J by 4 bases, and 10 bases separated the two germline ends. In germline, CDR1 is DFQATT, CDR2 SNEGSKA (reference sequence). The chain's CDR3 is CSAALVYEQYF. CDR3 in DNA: TGCAGTGCCGCACTAGTTTACGAGCAGTACTTC.

In DNA form, the CDR3 reads TGTGCCAGCACGGTGGACACCGGGGAGCTGTTTTTT. This translates into CASTVDTGELFF. The rearrangement links TRBV9 to TRBJ2-2; D is uncertain. This CDR3 region has 12 residues. Germline CDR1 SGDLS, CDR2 YYNGEE. V was trimmed by 6 bases and J by 3 bases, leaving 6 bases between them.

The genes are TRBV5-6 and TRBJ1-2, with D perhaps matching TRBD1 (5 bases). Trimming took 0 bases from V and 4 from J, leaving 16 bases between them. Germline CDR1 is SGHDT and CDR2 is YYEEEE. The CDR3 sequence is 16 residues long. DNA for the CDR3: TGTGCCAGCAGCTTGGGGTACCCCGGGGGTCCCTATGGCTACACCTTC. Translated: CASSLGYPGGPYGYTF.

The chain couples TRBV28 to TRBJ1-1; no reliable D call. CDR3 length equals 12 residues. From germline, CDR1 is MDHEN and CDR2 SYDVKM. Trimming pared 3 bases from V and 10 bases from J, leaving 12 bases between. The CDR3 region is CASSFGAGVAFF. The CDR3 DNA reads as TGTGCCAGCAGTTTTGGTGCGGGAGTAGCTTTCTTT.

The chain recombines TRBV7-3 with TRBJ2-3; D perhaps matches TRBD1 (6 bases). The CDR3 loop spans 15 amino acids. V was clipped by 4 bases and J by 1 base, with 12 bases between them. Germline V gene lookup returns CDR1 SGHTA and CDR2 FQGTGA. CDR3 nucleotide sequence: TGTGCCAGCAGCTCCCAGGGGCAAGGCACAGATACGCAGTATTTT. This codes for CASSSQGQGTDTQYF.

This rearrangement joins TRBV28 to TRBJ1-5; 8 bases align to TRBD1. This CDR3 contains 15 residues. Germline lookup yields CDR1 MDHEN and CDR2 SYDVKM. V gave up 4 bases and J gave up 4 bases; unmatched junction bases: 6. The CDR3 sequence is CASSSGDRRNQPQHF. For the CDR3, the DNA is TGTGCCAGCAGTTCGGGGGACAGGAGAAATCAGCCCCAGCATTTT.

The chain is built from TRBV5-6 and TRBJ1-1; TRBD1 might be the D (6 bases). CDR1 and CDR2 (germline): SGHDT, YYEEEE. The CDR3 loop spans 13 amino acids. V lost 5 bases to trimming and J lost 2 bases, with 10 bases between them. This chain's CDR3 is CASSGTSNTEAFF. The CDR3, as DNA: TGTGCCAGCAGTGGGACATCTAACACTGAAGCTTTCTTT.

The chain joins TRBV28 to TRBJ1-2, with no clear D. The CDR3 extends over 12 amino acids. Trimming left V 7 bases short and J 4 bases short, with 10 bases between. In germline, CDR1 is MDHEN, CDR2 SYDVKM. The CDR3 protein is CASILPPYGYTF. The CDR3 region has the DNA TGTGCCAGCATATTGCCCCCCTATGGCTACACCTTC.

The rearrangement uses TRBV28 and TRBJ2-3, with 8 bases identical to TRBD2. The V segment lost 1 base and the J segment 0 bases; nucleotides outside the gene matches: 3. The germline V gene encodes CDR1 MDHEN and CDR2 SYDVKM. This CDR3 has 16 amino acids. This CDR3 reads CASSLFASGSTDTQYF. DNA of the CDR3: TGTGCCAGCAGTTTATTCGCTAGCGGGAGCACAGATACGCAGTATTTT.

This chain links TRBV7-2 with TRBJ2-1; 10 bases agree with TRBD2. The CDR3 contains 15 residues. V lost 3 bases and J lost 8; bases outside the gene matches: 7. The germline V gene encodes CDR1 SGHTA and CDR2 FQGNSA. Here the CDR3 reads CASSFEAGGLYEQFF. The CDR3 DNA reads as TGTGCCAGCAGCTTCGAAGCGGGGGGGCTCTATGAGCAGTTCTTC.

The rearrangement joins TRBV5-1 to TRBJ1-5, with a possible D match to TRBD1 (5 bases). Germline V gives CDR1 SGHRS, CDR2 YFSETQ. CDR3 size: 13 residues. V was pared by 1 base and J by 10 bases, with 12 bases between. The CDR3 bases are TGCGCCAGCAGCTTGAGTTTTGGACAACCCCAGCATTTT. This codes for CASSLSFGQPQHF.

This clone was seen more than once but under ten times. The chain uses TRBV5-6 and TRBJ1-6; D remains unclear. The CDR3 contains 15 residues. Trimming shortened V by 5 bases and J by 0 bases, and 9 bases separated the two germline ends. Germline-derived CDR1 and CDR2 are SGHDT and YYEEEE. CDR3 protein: CASRTRGSYNSPLHF. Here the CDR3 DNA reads TGTGCCAGCAGGACTCGGGGCTCCTATAATTCACCCCTCCACTTT.

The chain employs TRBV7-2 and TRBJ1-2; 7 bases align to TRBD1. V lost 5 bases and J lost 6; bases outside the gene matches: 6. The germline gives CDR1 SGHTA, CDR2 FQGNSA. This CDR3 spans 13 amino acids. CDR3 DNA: TGTGCCAGCAGCCATGACAGGGTAGATGGCTACACCTTC. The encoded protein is CASSHDRVDGYTF. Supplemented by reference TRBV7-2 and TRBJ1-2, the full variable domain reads GAGVSQSPSNKVTEKGKDVELRCDPISGHTALYWYRQSLGQGLEFLIYFQGNSAPDKSGLPSDRFSAERTGGSVSTLTIQRTQQEDSAVYLCASSHDRVDGYTFGSGTRLTVV.